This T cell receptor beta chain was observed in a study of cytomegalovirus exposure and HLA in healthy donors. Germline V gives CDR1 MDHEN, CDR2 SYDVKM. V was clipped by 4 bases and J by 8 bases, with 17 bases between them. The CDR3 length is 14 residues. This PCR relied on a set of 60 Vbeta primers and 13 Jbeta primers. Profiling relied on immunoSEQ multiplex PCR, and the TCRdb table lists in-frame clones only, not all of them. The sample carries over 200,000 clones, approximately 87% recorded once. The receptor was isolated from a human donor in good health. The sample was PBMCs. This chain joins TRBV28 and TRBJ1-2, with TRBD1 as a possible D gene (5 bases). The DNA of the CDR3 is TGTGCCAGCAGTTCCCCCCGGGGGTTTTCGGGCTACACCTTC. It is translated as CASSSPRGFSGYTF.